One T cell receptor (beta chain) is described in this entry. Its cognate antigen is unknown. The sample is drawn from a study of CD8+ T cells in alopecia areata. cDNA reverse transcribed from extracted RNA served as the sequencing template. Repertoires were generated with immunoSEQ multiplex PCR, while TCRdb's copy carries only in-frame clones and drops some. Here the sample spans around 190,000 clones, 55% to 70% being singletons. Study outcomes and limitations: Significant decreases in scalp clonality and expanded CD8+ clones followed tofacitinib treatment.

Treatment indicated: oral pan-JAK inhibitor, 5-10 mg twice daily. In germline, CDR1 is LNHDA, CDR2 SQIVND (reference sequence). This CDR3 has 13 amino acids. V lost 11 bases to trimming and J lost 4 bases, with 16 bases between them. The rearrangement links TRBV19 to TRBJ2-3; a weak D match, TRBD2 (5 bases). Here the sequenced sample was CD4+ T cells sorted from blood, taken at week 4, from a patient treated with tofacitinib. This TCR was recovered from a human donor with alopecia areata. The CDR3: CAGAVTGSDTQYF. The DNA of the CDR3 is TGTGCCGGCGCCGTAACGGGGTCAGATACGCAGTATTTT.